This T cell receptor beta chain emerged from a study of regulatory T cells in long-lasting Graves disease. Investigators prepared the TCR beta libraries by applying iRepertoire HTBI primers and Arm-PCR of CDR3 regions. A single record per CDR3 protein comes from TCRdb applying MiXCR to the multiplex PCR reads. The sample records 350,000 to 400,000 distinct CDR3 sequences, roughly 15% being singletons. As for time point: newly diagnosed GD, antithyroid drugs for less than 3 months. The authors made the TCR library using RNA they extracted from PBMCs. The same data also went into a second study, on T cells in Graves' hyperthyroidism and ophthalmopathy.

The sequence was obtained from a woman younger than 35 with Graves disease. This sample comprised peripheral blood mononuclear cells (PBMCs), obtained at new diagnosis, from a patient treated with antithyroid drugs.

The CDR3 region has the DNA TGTGCCAGTAGTATAGGGTACGCTGAAGCTTTCTTT. Encoded protein: CASSIGYAEAFF. V usage is TRBV19 and J usage is TRBJ1-1; unclear D gene. CDR3 length equals 12 residues. The V and J ends lost 1 base and 6 bases respectively, with 6 bases between them. Germline V gene lookup returns CDR1 LNHDA and CDR2 SQIVND (reference sequence).